Below are 13 T cell receptor beta chains sequenced from a single sample in a study of cytomegalovirus exposure and HLA in healthy donors. Clones were sequenced by immunoSEQ multiplex PCR, and TCRdb holds only the in-frame ones, with some missing. The sample yields about 66,000 clones, approximately 96% seen once. Specimen: PBMCs. The receptor set was obtained from a woman younger than 30 in good health and CMV-seropositive.

The chain recombines TRBV6-5 with TRBJ1-1, with a tentative D call TRBD1 (6 bases). Looked up from germline, CDR1 is MNHEY and CDR2 is SVGAGI. V was pared by 4 bases and J by 1 base, with 13 bases between. This CDR3 contains 15 residues. For the CDR3, the DNA is TGTGCCAGCAGTTCATCGACAGGTAGGAACACTGAAGCTTTCTTT. Its protein is CASSSSTGRNTEAFF.

The CDR3: CASSERTGGGYGYTF. CDR3 DNA: TGTGCCAGCAGTGAACGGACAGGGGGAGGTTATGGCTACACCTTC. V gene TRBV2 combines with J gene TRBJ1-2; the match to TRBD1 covers 10 bases. The germline CDR1 and CDR2 sequences are SNHLY and FYNNEI. Unmatched junction bases numbered 5, after V lost 2 bases and J lost 5 bases. The CDR3 contains 15 residues.

V is TRBV4-2 and J is TRBJ2-5; D remains unclear. V lost 0 bases and J lost 5, with 13 bases in between. The germline gives CDR1 LGHNA, CDR2 YNFKEQ. The CDR3 loop spans 15 amino acids. CDR3 region: CASSQEERLGETQYF. The CDR3 DNA follows: TGTGCCAGCAGCCAAGAAGAGCGACTTGGTGAGACCCAGTACTTC.

This clone was counted only a few times. The chain joins TRBV29-1 to TRBJ1-3; D may be TRBD1 (5 bases). V lost 7 bases and J lost 4, with 11 bases in between. The CDR3 covers 12 residues. Germline assignment: CDR1 SQVTM and CDR2 ANQGSEA. CDR3 sequence reads: CSGGGAGNTIYF. CDR3 DNA sequence: TGCAGCGGGGGGGGTGCGGGAAACACCATATATTTT.

The V call is TRBV5-1, the J call TRBJ2-3; 16 bases agree with TRBD2. V lost 4 bases and J lost 4; bases outside the gene matches: 6. Germline-derived CDR1 and CDR2 are SGHRS and YFSETQ. CDR3 size: 17 residues. CDR3 in amino acids: CASSPGLAGGPADTQYF. The CDR3 region has the DNA TGCGCCAGCAGCCCGGGACTAGCGGGAGGGCCCGCAGATACGCAGTATTTT.

The chain has TRBV29-1 and TRBJ1-2, with 10 bases aligning to TRBD1. This CDR3 is built from 15 residues. J was trimmed by 6 bases and V by 7 bases; bases with no gene match: 14. Germline loops: CDR1 SQVTM, CDR2 ANQGSEA. The CDR3 coding sequence is TGCAGCGCTCTAGAGACAGGGGGCATGGGCCATGGCTACACCTTC. Translated: CSALETGGMGHGYTF.

This chain links TRBV28 with TRBJ2-7, with 12 bases matching TRBD1. Germline CDR1 reads MDHEN; CDR2 reads SYDVKM. This CDR3 is 15 amino acids long. The junction had 7 bases not matched to a gene; V was cut back by 3 bases and J by 7 bases. This CDR3 reads CASSLARDRGHEQYF. The CDR3 DNA reads TGTGCCAGCAGTTTGGCCCGGGACAGGGGGCATGAGCAGTACTTC.

This clone has only one observation. The V gene is TRBV6-1, the J gene TRBJ1-4; TRBD1 matches at 7 bases. The germline V gene has CDR1 MNHNS and CDR2 SASEGT. Trimming at V came to 7 bases and at J to 3 bases, leaving 5 bases not matched to a gene. CDR3 length: 14 residues. The CDR3 nucleotides are TGTGCCAGCACGTACACAGGGGCTAATGAAAAACTGTTTTTT. This gives the protein CASTYTGANEKLFF.

This clone has a handful of counts. The chain employs TRBV6-6 and TRBJ2-1; D remains unclear. Germline V CDR1 and CDR2: MNHNY, SVGAGI (reference sequence). With 4 bases removed from V and 0 bases from J, the gap between germline ends came to 10 bases. The CDR3 is made up of 15 amino acids. For the CDR3, the DNA is TGTGCCAGCAGTTTCGTCGCACTCTCCTACAATGAGCAGTTCTTC. This codes for CASSFVALSYNEQFF.

The V gene is TRBV9, the J gene TRBJ1-4; the match to TRBD1 covers 10 bases. Germline lookup yields CDR1 SGDLS and CDR2 YYNGEE. Germline trimming cut 2 bases from V and 5 bases from J; bases unmatched to any gene: 3. The CDR3 is 15 residues long. In nucleotides, the CDR3 is TGTGCCAGCAGCGTTGGGGACAGGGGAAATGAAAAACTGTTTTTT. Translated: CASSVGDRGNEKLFF.

The chain recombines TRBV7-8 with TRBJ1-1; D perhaps matches TRBD1 (5 bases). V lost 0 bases and J lost 2, with 10 bases in between. Per the germline V gene, CDR1 is SGHVS and CDR2 is FQNEAQ. This CDR3 region has 15 residues. The CDR3 DNA reads TGTGCCAGCAGCTTAGCCTGGGGCACCAACACTGAAGCTTTCTTT. The encoded protein is CASSLAWGTNTEAFF.

In regard to this clone: Other DNA sequences in this specimen translate into the identical CDR3. The chain combines TRBV27 with TRBJ2-3; no firm D call. V lost 5 bases and J 0 bases, leaving 3 bases between the germline ends. There are 12 residues in the CDR3. Per germline, CDR1 MNHEY and CDR2 SMNVEV (reference sequence). The CDR3 sequence is CASSPSTDTQYF. In DNA, the CDR3 is TGTGCCAGCAGTCCTAGCACAGATACGCAGTATTTT.

The chain couples TRBV25-1 to TRBJ2-1; D uncertain. There are 14 residues in the CDR3. V dropped 2 bases and J dropped 0 bases, with 5 bases sitting between them. Germline V lookup: CDR1 MGHDK, CDR2 SYGVNS. CDR3 sequence (DNA): TGTGCCAGCAGTGAACACAGCTCCTACAATGAGCAGTTCTTC. Translated, it gives CASSEHSSYNEQFF.